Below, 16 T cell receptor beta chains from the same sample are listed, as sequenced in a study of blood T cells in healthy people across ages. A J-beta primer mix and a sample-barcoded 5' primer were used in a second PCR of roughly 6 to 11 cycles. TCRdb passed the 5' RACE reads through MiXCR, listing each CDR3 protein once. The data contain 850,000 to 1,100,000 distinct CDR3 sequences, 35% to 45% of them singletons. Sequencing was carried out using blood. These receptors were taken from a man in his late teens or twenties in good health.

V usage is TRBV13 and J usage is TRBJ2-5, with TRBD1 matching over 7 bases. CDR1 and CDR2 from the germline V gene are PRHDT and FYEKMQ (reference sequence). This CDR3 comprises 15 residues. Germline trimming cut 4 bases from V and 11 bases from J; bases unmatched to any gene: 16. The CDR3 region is CASSSEHGTDNEQYF. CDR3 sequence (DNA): TGTGCCAGCAGCTCCGAGCACGGGACAGACAATGAGCAGTACTTC.

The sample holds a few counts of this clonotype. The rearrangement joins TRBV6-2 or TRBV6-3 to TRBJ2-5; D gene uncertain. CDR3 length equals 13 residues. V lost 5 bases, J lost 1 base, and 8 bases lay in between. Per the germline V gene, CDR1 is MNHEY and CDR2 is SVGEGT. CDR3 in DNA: TGTGCCAGCAGTGACAACAGCCAAGAGACCCAGTACTTC. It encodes CASSDNSQETQYF.

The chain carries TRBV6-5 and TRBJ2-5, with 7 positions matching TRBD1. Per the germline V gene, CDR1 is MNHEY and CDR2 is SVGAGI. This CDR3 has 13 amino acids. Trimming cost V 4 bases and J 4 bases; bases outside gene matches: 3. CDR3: CASSSRDRETQYF. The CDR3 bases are TGTGCCAGCAGTTCCCGGGACAGAGAGACCCAGTACTTC.

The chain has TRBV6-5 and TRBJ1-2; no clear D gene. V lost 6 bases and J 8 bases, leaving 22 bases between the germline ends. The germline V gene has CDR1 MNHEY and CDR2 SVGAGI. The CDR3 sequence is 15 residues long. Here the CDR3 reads CASSQTPFGTLGYTF. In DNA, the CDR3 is TGTGCCAGCAGCCAAACCCCCTTCGGTACCCTAGGCTACACCTTC.

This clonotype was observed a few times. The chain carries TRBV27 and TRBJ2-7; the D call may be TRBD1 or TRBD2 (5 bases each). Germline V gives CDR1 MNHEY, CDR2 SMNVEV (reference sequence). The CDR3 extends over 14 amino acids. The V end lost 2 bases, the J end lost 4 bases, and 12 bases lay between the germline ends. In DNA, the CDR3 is TGTGCCAGCAGTTTAATGCTGGGGGAGTACGAGCAGTACTTC. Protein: CASSLMLGEYEQYF.

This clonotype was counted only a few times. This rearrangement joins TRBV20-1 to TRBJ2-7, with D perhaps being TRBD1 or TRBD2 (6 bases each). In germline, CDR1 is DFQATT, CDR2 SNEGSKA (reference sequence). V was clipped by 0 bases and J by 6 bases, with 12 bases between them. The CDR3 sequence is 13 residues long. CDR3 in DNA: TGCAGTGCTAGAGATGACGGGGGCGCCGAGCAGTACTTC. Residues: CSARDDGGAEQYF.

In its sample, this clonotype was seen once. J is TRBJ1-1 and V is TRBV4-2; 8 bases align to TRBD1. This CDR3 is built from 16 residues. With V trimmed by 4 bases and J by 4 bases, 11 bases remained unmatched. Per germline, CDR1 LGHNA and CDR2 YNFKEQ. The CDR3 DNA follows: TGTGCCAGCAGCCGAGAACCGGGACAGGCGAGCACTGAAGCTTTCTTT. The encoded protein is CASSREPGQASTEAFF.

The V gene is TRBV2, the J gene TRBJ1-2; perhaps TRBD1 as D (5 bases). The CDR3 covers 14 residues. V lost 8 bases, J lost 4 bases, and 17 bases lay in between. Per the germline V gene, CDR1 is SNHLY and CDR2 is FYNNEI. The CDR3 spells CASGYGREAYGYTF. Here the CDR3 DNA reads TGTGCCAGCGGTTACGGCAGGGAGGCCTATGGCTACACCTTC. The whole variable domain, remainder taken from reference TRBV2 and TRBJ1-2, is EPEVTQTPSHQVTQMGQEVILRCVPISNHLYFYWYRQILGQKVEFLVSFYNNEISEKSEIFDDQFSVERPDGSNFTLKIRSTKLEDSAMYFCASGYGREAYGYTFGSGTRLTVV.

CDR3 sequence reads: CASSLMTPGQAPYGYTF. CDR3 nucleotide sequence: TGTGCCAGCAGTTTAATGACCCCGGGACAGGCACCCTATGGCTACACCTTC. The V call is TRBV2, the J call TRBJ1-2, with 8 nucleotides matching TRBD1. There are 17 residues in the CDR3. With 5 bases clipped from V and 4 bases from J, the junction kept 15 bases outside the gene matches. CDR1 and CDR2 (germline): SNHLY, FYNNEI.

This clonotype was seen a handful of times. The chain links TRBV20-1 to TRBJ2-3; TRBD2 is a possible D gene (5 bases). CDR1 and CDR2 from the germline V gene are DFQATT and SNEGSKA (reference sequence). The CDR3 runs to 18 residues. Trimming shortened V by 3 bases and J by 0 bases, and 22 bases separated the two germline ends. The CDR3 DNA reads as TGCAGTGCTAGTGAGGGCCCTAGGCTATGGCCCAGCACAGATACGCAGTATTTT. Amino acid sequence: CSASEGPRLWPSTDTQYF.

CDR3 in amino acids: CASSFDTNEQFF. CDR3 nucleotide sequence: TGTGCCAGCAGCTTTGACACAAATGAGCAGTTCTTC. V usage is TRBV7-9 and J usage is TRBJ2-1, with unresolved D. Germline V gene sequence: CDR1 SEHNR, CDR2 FQNEAQ (reference sequence). Trimming removed 3 bases from V and 7 bases from J, with 7 bases in between. The CDR3 loop spans 12 amino acids.

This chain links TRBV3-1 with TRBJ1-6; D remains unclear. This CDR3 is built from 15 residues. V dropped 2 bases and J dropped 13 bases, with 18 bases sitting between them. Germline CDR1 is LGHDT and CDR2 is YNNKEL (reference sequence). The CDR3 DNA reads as TGTGCCAGCAGCCAATCCACGGCCTTAAGGTGTCCCCTCCACTTT. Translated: CASSQSTALRCPLHF.

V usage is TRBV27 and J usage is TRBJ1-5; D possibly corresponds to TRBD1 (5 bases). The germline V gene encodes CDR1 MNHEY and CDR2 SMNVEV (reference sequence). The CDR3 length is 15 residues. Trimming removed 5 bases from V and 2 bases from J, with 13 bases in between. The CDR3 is CASSPRAGRNQPQHF. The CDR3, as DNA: TGTGCCAGCAGTCCTCGCGCGGGGCGCAATCAGCCCCAGCATTTT.

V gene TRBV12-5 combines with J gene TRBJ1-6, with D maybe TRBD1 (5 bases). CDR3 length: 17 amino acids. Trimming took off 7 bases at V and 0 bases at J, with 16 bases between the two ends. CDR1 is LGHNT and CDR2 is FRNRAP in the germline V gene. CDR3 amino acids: CASALAGGSSYNSPLHF. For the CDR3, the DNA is TGTGCTAGTGCCCTCGCGGGGGGGAGCTCCTATAATTCACCCCTCCACTTT.

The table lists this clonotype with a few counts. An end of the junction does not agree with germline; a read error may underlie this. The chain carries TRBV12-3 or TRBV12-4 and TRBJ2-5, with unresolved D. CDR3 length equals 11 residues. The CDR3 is CASRIQGTQYF. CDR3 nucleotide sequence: TGTGCCAGCCGAATCCAAGGGACCCAGTACTTC.

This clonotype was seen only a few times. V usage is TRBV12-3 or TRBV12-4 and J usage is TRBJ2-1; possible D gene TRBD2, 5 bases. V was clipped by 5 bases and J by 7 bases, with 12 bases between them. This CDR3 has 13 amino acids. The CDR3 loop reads CASSPRPGNEQFF. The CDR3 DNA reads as TGTGCCAGCAGTCCTCGCCCGGGGAATGAGCAGTTCTTC.